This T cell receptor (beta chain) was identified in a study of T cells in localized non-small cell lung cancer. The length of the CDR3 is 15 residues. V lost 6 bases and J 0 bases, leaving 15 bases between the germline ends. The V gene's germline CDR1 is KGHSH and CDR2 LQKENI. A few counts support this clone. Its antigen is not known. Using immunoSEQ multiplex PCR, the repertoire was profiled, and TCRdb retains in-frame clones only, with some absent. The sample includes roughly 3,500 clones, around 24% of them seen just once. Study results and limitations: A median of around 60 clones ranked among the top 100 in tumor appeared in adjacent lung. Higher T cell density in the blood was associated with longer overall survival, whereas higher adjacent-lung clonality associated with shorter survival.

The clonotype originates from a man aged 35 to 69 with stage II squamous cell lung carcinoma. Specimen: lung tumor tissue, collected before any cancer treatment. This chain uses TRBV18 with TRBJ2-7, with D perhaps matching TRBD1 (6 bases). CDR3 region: CASSLMEGGSYEQYF. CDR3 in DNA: TGTGCCAGCTCCCTCATGGAAGGGGGCTCCTACGAGCAGTACTTC. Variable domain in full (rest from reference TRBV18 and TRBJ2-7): NAGVMQNPRHLVRRRGQEARLRCSPMKGHSHVYWYRQLPEEGLKFMVYLQKENIIDESGMPKERFSAEFPKEGPSILRIQQVVRGDSAAYFCASSLMEGGSYEQYFGPGTRLTVT.